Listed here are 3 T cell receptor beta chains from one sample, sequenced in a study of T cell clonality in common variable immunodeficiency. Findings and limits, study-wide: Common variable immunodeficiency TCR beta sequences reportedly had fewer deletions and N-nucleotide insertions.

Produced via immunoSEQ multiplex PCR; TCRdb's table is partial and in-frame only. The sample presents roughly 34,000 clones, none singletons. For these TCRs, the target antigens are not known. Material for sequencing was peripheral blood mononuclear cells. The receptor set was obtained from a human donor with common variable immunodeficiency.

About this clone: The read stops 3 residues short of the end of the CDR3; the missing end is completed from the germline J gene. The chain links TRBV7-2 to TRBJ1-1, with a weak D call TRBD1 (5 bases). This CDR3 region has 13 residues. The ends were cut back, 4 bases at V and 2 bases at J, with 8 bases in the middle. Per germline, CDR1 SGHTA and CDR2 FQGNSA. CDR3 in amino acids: CASSSTVNTEAFF. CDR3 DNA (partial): TGTGCCAGCAGCTCGACAGTTAACACTGAA.

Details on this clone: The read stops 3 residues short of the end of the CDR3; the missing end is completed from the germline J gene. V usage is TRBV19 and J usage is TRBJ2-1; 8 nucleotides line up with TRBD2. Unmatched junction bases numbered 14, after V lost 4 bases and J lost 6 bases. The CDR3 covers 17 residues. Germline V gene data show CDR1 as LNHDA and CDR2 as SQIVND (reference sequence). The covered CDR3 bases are TGTGCCAGTAGTACGAGTCGACGAGCGGGAGACGTCAATGAG. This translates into CASSTSRRAGDVNE. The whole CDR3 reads CASSTSRRAGDVNEQFF.

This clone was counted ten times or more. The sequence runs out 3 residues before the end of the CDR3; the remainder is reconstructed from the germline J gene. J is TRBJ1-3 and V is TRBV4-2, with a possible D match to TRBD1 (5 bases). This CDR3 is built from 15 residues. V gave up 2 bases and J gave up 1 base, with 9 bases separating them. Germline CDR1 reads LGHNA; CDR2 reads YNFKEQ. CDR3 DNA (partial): TGTGCCAGCAGCCAAAGGGGCGCGTCTGGAAACACC. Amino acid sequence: CASSQRGASGNT. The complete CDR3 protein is CASSQRGASGNTIYF.